This TCR beta chain was recorded in a study of shared clonotypes between healthy human individuals. Whole-study findings and limits: It was the few donors that limited the genetic and exposure-history diversity represented. For naive CD4 cells, around 5% of clonotypes were shared across a few donors. Non-shared clonotypes showed lower generation probabilities than clonotypes common to all four donors.

Only in-frame clones appear in the TCRdb table, and some are missing; sequencing was by immunoSEQ multiplex PCR. The sample lists about 1.5 million clones; 95% to 97% were seen once. Trimming removed 2 bases from V and 5 bases from J, with 9 bases in between. This CDR3 contains 13 residues. Germline CDR1 reads KGHSH; CDR2 reads LQKENI. Every donor was a Caucasian adult from Nashville, Tennessee. Concerning this clone itself: Antigen unknown. The same CDR3 can be traced to other DNA sequences in this sample.

This TCR came from a man aged 25 to 40 in good health. The chain couples TRBV18 to TRBJ2-5; D unclear. Material: naive CD4+ T cells sorted from blood. Regarding subset: CD45RA+ positively selected. In DNA, the CDR3 is TGTGCCAGCTCACCAGGGGTCGGGGAGACCCAGTACTTC. Translating it yields CASSPGVGETQYF.